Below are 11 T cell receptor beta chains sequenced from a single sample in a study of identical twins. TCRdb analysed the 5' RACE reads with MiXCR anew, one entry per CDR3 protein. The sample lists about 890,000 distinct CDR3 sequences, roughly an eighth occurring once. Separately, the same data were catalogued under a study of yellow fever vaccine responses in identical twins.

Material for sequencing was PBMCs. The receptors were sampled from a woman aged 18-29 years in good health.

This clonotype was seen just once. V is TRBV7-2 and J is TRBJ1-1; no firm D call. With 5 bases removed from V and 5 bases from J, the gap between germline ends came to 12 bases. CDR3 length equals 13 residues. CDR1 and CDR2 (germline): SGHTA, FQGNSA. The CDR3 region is CASSGRGGTEAFF. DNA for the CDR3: TGTGCCAGCAGCGGTCGGGGTGGGACTGAAGCTTTCTTT.

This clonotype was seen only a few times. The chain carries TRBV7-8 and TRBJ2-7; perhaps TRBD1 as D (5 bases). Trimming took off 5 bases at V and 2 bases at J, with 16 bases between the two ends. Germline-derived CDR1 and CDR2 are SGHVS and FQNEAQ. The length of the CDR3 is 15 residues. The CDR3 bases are TGTGCCAGCAGCGACAGTGCCCTGGGGACCTACGAGCAGTACGTC. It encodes CASSDSALGTYEQYV.

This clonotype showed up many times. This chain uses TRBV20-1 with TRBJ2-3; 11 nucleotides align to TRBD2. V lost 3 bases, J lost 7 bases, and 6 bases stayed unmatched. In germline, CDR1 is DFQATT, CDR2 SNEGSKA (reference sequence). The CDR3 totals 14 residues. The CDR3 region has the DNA TGCAGTGCTAGTCTCGGACTAGCGGGCAATACGCAGTATTTT. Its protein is CSASLGLAGNTQYF.

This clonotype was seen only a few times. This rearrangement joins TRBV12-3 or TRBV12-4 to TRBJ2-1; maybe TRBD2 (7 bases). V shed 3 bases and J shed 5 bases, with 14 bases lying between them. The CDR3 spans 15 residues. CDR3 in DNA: TGTGCCAGCAGTTTGAGGGGGGGGGATCACAATGAGCAGTTCTTC. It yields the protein CASSLRGGDHNEQFF.

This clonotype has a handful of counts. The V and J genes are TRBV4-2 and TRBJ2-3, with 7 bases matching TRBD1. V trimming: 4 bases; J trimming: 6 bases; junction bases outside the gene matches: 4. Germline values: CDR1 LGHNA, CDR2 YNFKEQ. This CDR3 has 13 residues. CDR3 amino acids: CASSLYRGDTQYF. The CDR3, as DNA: TGTGCCAGCAGCCTCTACAGGGGCGATACGCAGTATTTT.

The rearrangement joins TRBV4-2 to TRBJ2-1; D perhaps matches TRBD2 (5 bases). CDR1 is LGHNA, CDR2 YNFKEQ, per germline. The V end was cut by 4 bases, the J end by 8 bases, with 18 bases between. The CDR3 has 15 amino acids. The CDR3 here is CASSPLSRGDYEQFF. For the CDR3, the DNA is TGTGCCAGCAGCCCCCTCTCCCGGGGTGACTATGAGCAGTTCTTC.

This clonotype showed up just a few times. This CDR3 reads CASSPNRAGTGELFF. The CDR3 DNA is TGTGCCAGCAGTCCTAACAGGGCGGGCACCGGGGAGCTGTTTTTT. The gene calls are TRBV12-3 or TRBV12-4 and TRBJ2-2; D is perhaps TRBD1 (6 bases). Trimming took off 5 bases at V and 4 bases at J, with 14 bases between the two ends. This CDR3 is 15 amino acids long.

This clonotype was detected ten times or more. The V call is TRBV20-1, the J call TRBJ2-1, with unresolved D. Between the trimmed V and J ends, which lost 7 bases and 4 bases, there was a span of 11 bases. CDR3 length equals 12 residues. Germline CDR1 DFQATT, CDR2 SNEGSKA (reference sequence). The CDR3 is CSVVTLYNEQFF. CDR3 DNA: TGCAGTGTTGTGACACTTTACAATGAGCAGTTCTTC.

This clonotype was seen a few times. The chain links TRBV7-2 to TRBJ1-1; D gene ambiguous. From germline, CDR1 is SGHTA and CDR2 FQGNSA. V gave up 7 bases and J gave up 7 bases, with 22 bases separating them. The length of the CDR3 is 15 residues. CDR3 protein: CASTIRGQAYHEAFF. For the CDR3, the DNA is TGTGCCAGCACCATAAGAGGGCAGGCTTACCATGAAGCTTTCTTT.

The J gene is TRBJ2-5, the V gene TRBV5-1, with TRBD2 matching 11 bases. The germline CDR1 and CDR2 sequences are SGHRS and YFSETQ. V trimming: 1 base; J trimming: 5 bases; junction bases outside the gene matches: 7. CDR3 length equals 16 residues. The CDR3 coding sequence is TGCGCCAGCAGCTTGTTTCTAGCGGGAGGAAAGGAGACCCAGTACTTC. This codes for CASSLFLAGGKETQYF.

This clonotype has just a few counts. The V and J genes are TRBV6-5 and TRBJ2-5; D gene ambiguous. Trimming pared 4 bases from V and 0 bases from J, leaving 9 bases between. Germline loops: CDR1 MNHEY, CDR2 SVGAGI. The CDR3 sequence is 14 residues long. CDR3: CASSSHQDQETQYF. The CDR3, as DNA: TGTGCCAGCAGTTCCCATCAGGACCAAGAGACCCAGTACTTC.